This T cell receptor (beta chain) was observed in a study of cytomegalovirus exposure and HLA in healthy donors. Study outcomes and limitations: In vitro assays verified that three CMV-associated chains recognized CMV antigens specifically. Cytomegalovirus association was assigned to approximately 180 TCR beta chains.

Measured with immunoSEQ multiplex PCR; TCRdb has only the in-frame clones, and not every one. The table records more than 35,000 clones, around 93% of them present only once. The study drew the donors from its approximately 120-subject validation cohort, separate from the roughly 710-subject first cohort. In regard to this clone: What it recognizes is unknown.

With 4 bases clipped from V and 1 base from J, the junction kept 10 bases outside the gene matches. CDR3 size: 17 residues. The germline V gene encodes CDR1 LGHNA and CDR2 YNFKEQ. This receptor was obtained from a man between 18 and 29 years old in good health and CMV-seronegative. The sequencing sample was made of PBMCs. The chain recombines TRBV4-2 with TRBJ2-5; 9 bases are a match to TRBD1. This chain's CDR3 is CASSRGQGRDSQETQYF. The CDR3 DNA is TGTGCCAGCAGCCGCGGACAGGGGAGGGATAGCCAAGAGACCCAGTACTTC.